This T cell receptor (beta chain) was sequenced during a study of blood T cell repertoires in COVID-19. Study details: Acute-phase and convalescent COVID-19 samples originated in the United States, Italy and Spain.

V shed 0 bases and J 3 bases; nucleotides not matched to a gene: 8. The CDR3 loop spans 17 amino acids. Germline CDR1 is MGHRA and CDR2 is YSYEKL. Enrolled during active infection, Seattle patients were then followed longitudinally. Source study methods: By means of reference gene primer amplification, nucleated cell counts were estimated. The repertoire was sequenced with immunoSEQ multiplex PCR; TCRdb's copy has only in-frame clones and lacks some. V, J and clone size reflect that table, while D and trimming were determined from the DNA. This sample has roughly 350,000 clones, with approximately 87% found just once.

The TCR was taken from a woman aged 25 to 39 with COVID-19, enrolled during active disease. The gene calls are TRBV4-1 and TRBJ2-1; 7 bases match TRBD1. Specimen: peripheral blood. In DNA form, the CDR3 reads TGCGCCAGCAGCCAAGACCCTACCGGGACAGACTACAATGAGCAGTTCTTC. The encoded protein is CASSQDPTGTDYNEQFF.